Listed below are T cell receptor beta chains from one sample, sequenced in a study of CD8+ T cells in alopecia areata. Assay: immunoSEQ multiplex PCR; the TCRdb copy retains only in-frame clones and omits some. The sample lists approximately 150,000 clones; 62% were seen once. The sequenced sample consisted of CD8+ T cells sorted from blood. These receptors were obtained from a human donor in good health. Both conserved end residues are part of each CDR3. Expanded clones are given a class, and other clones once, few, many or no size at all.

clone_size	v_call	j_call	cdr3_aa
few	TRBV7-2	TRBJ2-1	CASSFIAGVSYNEQFF
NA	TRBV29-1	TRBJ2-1	CSVAGLAGEDEQFF
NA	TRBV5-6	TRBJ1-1	CASSLLVNTEAFF
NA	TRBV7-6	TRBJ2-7	CASSRGPAGEQYF
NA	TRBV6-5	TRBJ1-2	CASSFTGANYGYTF
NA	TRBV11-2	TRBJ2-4	CASSLVGIAKNIQYF
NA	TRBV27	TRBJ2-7	CASSSGSGAYEQYF
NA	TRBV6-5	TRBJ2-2	CASSYSESYTGELFF
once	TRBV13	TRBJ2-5	CASSPDWSGTQYF
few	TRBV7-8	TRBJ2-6	CASSKEKGANVLTF
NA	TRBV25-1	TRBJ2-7	CASSWGDEQYF
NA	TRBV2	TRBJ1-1	CASSQDWPEAFF
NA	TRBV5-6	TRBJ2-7	CASSLGGDEQYF
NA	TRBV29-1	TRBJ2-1	CSETGTEYNEQFF
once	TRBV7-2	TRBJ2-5	CASSPSGRRVSGTQYF
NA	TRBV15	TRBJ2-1	CAMGRTPYNEQFF
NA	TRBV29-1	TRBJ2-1	CSVGGGHEQFF
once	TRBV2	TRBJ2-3	CASCVAGGPTDTQYF
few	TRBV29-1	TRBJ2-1	CSVGRPPYYNEQFF
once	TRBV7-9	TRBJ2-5	CASSHRAGNQETQYF
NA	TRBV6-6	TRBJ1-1	CASSPGLNTEAFF
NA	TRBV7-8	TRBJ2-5	CASSLLFGQETQYF
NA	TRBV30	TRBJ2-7	CAWSATGVHEQYF
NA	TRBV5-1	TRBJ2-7	CASSFSRKDGYEQYF
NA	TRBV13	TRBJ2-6	CASSSGLPESSGANVLTF
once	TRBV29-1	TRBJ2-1	CSVRADTYNEQFF
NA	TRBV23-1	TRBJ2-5	CASTEFYGTSGRAWKETQYF
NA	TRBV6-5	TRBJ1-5	CASSPTRGDQPQHF
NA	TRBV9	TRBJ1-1	CASSRTGDRGSQAFF
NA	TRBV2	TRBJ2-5	CASGTSGSRETQYF
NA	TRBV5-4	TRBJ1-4	CASSEGQGPEKLFF
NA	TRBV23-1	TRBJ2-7	CASSQSGGSYHEQYF
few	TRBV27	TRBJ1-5	CASSPSPGRNQPQHF
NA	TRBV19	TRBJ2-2	CASSILSPQGITGELFF
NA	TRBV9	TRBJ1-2	CASSPGGDYGYTF
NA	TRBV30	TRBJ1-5	CAFRTGTNQPQHF
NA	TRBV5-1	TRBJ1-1	CASSLTAVNTEAFF
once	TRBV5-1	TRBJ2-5	CASGLGETQYF
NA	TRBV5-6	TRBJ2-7	CASSFGRGYEQYF
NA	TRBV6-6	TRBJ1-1	CASETGAEAFF
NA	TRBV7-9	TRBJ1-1	CASSFRGSEAFF
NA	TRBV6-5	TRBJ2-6	CASSFSGANVLTF
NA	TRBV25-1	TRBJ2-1	CASSVGTSGPLWEQFF
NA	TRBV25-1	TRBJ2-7	CASSEFKTEQYF
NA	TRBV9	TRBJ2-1	CASSLTDNEQFF
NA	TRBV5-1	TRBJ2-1	CASSLGTSGNNEQFF
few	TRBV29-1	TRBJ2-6	CSVEDIRGPSGANVLTF
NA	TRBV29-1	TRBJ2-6	CSVEPEGVRSSGANVLTF
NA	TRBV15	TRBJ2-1	CATSGLTSGSSYNEQFF
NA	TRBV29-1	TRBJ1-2	CSVEARAGYTF
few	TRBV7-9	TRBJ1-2	CASSPGQGFYGYTF
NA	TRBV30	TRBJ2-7	CAWSPDRGHEQYF